The clone carrying this T cell receptor (beta chain) was observed a handful of times. What it binds is not known. Unique molecular identifiers were present in the TCR beta cDNA libraries. With roughly 0.95 to 11 million T cells as the source, a few hundred thousand cDNA molecules resulted. Using its own MiXCR run on the PCR reads, TCRdb lists one record per CDR3 protein. Among 180,000 or so distinct CDR3 sequences, 29% were seen once, and the ten largest hold around 3.7%. The sample is drawn from a study of post-analysis software for immune sequencing data. About the study: Included courses were relapsing-remitting and secondary progressive multiple sclerosis; progressive-relapsing multiple sclerosis was also included.

Study-level results: F measure clustering grouped samples strongly by preparation batch. For normalized Chao1 diversity, multiple sclerosis patients scored significantly lower than controls did. A few TRBV segments occurring more often in patients than controls included TRBV5-6, TRBV5-1 and TRBV20-1.

CDR3 size: 14 residues. Germline lookup yields CDR1 SGHAT and CDR2 FQNNGV. V shed 4 bases and J shed 1 base, with 9 bases lying between them. The sample taken for sequencing was blood. This sequence was found in a girl between 2 and 17 years old with multiple sclerosis. The J gene is TRBJ2-3, the V gene TRBV11-2, with D tentatively TRBD1 or TRBD2 (6 bases each). The CDR3 coding sequence is TGTGCCAGCAGCTCGAGGGGGGGCACAGATACGCAGTATTTT. Protein: CASSSRGGTDTQYF.